This entry is about one TCR beta chain. Antigen unknown. An end of the junction differs from the germline gene, which may be a read error. The sample belongs to a study of T cell responses to AZD1222 COVID-19 vaccine. About the study: The study pooled second doses at about 4 or about 12 weeks.

Study-level results: Dominant CD4 TCR responses targeted spike regions 160-218 and 743-854. After two AZD1222 doses, spike-specific TCR breadth and depth rose versus day 0.

Germline V gene sequence: CDR1 SGHRS, CDR2 YFSETQ. The length of the CDR3 is 13 residues. Clones were sequenced by immunoSEQ multiplex PCR, and TCRdb holds only the in-frame ones, with some missing. The sample holds under 200,000 clones, just over 90% seen once. The genes are TRBV5-1 and TRBJ1-3; perhaps TRBD1 as D (5 bases). This TCR was sampled from an adult in good health. The sequences come from peripheral blood, collected on day 0 of AZD1222 vaccination. CDR3 sequence (DNA): TGCGCCAGCAGGTTGGGGGACCAAGGAGCCATATATTTT. This translates into CASRLGDQGAIYF.